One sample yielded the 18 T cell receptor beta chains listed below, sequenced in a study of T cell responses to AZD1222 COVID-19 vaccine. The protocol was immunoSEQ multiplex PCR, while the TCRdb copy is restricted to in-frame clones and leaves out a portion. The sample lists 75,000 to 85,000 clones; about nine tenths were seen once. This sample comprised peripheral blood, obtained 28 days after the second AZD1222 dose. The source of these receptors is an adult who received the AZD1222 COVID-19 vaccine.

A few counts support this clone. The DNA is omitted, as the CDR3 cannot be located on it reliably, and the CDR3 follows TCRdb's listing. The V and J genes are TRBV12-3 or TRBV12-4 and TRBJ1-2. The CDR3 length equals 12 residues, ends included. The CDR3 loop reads CASSWAGGTHTF.

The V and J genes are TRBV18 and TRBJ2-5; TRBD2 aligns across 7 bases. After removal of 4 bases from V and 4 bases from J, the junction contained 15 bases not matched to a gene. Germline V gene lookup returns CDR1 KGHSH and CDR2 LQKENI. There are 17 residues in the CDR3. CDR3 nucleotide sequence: TGTGCCAGCTCACAAGCTCTCCAAGGCGGGGGTAGAGAGACCCAGTACTTC. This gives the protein CASSQALQGGGRETQYF.

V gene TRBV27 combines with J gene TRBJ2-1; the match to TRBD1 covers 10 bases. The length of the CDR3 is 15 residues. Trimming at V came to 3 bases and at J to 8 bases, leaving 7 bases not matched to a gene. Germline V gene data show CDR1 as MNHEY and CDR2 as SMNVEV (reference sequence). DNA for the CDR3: TGTGCCAGCAGTTTTGGGGGGACAGGGGTTGATGAGCAGTTCTTC. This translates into CASSFGGTGVDEQFF.

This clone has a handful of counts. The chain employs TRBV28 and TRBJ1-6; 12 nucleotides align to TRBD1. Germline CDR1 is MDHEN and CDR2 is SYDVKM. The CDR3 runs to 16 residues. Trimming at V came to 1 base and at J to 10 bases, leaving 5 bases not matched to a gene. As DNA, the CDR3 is TGTGCCAGCAGTTTATATGGGACAGGGGGCCGATCACCCCTCCACTTT. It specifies CASSLYGTGGRSPLHF. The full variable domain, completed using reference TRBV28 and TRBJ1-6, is DVKVTQSSRYLVKRTGEKVFLECVQDMDHENMFWYRQDPGLGLRLIYFSYDVKMKEKGDIPEGYSVSREKKERFSLILESASTNQTSMYLCASSLYGTGGRSPLHFGNGTRLTVT.

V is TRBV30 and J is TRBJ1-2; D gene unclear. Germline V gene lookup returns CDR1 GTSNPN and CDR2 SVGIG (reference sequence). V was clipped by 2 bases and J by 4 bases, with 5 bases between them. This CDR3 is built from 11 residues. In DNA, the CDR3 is TGTGCCTGGAGTACAGCCTATGGCTACACCTTC. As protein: CAWSTAYGYTF.

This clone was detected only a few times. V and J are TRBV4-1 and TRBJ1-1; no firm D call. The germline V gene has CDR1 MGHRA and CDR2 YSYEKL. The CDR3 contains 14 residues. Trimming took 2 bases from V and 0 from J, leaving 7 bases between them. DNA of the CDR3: TGCGCCAGCAGCCAAAGACACCTGAACACTGAAGCTTTCTTT. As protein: CASSQRHLNTEAFF.

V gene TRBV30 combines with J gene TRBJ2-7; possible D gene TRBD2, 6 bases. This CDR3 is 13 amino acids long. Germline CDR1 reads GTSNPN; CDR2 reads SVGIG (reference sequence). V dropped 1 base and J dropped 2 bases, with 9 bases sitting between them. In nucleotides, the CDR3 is TGTGCCTGGAGTGGACTAGAACCCTACGAGCAGTACTTC. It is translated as CAWSGLEPYEQYF.

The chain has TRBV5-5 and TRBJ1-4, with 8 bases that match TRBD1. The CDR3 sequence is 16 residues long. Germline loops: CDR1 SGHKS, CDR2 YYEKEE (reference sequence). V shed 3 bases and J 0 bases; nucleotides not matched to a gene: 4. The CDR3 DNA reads TGTGCCAGCAGCTCAACAGGGGGGGCAACTAATGAAAAACTGTTTTTT. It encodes CASSSTGGATNEKLFF. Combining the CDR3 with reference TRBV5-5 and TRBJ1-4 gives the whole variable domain DAGVTQSPTHLIKTRGQQVTLRCSPISGHKSVSWYQQVLGQGPQFIFQYYEKEERGRGNFPDRFSARQFPNYSSELNVNALLLGDSALYLCASSSTGGATNEKLFFGSGTQLSVL.

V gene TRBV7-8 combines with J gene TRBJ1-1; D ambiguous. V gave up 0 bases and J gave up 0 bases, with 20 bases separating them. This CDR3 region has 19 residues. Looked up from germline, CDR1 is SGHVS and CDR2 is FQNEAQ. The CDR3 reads CASSLAGNPSRYMNTEAFF. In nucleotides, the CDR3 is TGTGCCAGCAGCTTAGCGGGGAACCCGAGCAGGTACATGAACACTGAAGCTTTCTTT.

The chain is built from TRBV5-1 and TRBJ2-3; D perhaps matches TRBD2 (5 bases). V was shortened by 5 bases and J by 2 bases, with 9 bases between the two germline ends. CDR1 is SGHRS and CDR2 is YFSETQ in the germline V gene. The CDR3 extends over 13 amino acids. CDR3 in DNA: TGCGCCAGCAGGACCGGGAACACAGATACGCAGTATTTT. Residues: CASRTGNTDTQYF.

The DNA of the CDR3 is TGTGCCAGTACCCCGCTGGACAGAATGAACACTGAAGCTTTCTTT. Its translation: CASTPLDRMNTEAFF. The chain links TRBV19 to TRBJ1-1; D may be TRBD1 (6 bases). V was trimmed by 7 bases and J by 0 bases, leaving 15 bases between them. The CDR3 has 15 amino acids. CDR1 is LNHDA, CDR2 SQIVND, per germline (reference sequence).

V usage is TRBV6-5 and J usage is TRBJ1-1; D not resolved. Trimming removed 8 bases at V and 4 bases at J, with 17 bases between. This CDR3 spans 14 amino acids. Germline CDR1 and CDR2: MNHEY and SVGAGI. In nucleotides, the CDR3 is TGTGCCAGCCCCCCGTTAAATCGAGGCACTGAAGCTTTCTTT. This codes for CASPPLNRGTEAFF.

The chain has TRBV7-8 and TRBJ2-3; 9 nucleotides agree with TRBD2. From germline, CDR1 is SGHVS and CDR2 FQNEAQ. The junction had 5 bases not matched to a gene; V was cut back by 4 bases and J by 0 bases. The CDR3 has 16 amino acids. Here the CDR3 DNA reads TGTGCCAGCAGCTCCCTCGCGGGAGGGAGCACAGATACGCAGTATTTT. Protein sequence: CASSSLAGGSTDTQYF.

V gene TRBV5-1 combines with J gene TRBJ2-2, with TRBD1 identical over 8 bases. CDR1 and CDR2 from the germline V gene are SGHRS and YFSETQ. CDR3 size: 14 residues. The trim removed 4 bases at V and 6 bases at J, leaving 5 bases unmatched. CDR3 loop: CASSVRQGSGELFF. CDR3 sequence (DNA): TGCGCCAGCAGCGTCCGACAGGGGTCCGGGGAGCTGTTTTTT.

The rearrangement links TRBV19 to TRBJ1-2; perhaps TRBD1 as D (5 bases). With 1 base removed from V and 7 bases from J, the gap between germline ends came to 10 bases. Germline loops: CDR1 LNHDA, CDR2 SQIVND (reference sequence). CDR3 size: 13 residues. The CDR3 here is CASSIGGGTGYTF. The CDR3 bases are TGTGCCAGTAGTATAGGCGGGGGTACTGGCTACACCTTC.

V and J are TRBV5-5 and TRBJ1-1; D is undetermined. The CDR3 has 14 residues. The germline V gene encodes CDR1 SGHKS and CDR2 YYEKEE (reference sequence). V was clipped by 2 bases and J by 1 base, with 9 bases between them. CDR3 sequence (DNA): TGTGCCAGCAGCTTAATTGGTGGGAACACTGAAGCTTTCTTT. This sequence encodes CASSLIGGNTEAFF.

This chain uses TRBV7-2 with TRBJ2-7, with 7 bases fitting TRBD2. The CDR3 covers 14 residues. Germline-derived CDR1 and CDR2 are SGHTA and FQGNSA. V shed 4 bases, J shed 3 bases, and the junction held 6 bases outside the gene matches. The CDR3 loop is CASSSLGGYYEQYF. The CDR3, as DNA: TGTGCCAGCAGCTCCCTCGGGGGGTACTACGAGCAGTACTTC.

CDR3 DNA: TGTGCCAGCACCCGAGCGGGGGGGATCTACAATGAGCAGTTCTTC. This translates into CASTRAGGIYNEQFF. The chain joins TRBV2 to TRBJ2-1; 10 bases map to TRBD2. This CDR3 comprises 15 residues. With V trimmed by 7 bases and J by 3 bases, 6 bases remained unmatched. Germline loops: CDR1 SNHLY, CDR2 FYNNEI. Looking up the rest from reference TRBV2 and TRBJ2-1 gives the full variable domain: EPEVTQTPSHQVTQMGQEVILRCVPISNHLYFYWYRQILGQKVEFLVSFYNNEISEKSEIFDDQFSVERPDGSNFTLKIRSTKLEDSAMYFCASTRAGGIYNEQFFGPGTRLTVL.